The present T cell receptor (beta chain) was sequenced within a study of Ad26.COV2.S vaccination and SARS-CoV-2 variants. Notes on the study in general: Non-spike TCR breadth was similar in vaccine and placebo recipients.

Treatment here: over 15 received Ad26.COV2.S at low or high dose, single or two shots; a few received placebo; per-sample allocation not given. Day 63 after the first vaccine or placebo injection was the time point for sampling. Concerning this clone itself: Its antigen is unidentified.

After removal of 3 bases from V and 3 bases from J, the junction contained 9 bases not matched to a gene. This CDR3 contains 15 residues. Germline loops: CDR1 GTSNPN, CDR2 SVGIG (reference sequence). The protocol was immunoSEQ multiplex PCR, while the TCRdb copy is restricted to in-frame clones and leaves out a portion. The data contain approximately 410,000 clones, approximately 88% of them singletons. The rearrangement uses TRBV30 and TRBJ1-1; 8 bases match TRBD1. The TCR comes from a person aged 18 to 59 who received the Ad26.COV2.S COVID-19 vaccine or a placebo. Sequenced material: peripheral blood, taken in a trial of Ad26.COV2.S vaccine versus placebo. The CDR3 sequence is CAWRPKTGDHTEAFF. For the CDR3, the DNA is TGTGCCTGGAGACCGAAGACAGGGGACCACACTGAAGCTTTCTTT.